The 21 T cell receptor beta chains presented below share a single source sample, sequenced in a study of OX40 agonist ivuxolimab in advanced cancers. Sequencing was performed with immunoSEQ multiplex PCR; in TCRdb, only in-frame clones are kept and a portion is missing. This table has some 57,000 clones, around 86% appearing once. Material: CD4+ or CD8+ T cells sorted from blood, obtained in a trial of the OX40 agonist ivuxolimab. The receptors originated from an adult with an advanced solid tumor such as melanoma, head and neck, liver or kidney cancer.

This clone was recorded a few times. V is TRBV28 and J is TRBJ1-2; tentative D call: TRBD1 (6 bases). Trimming removed 3 bases from V and 8 bases from J, with 13 bases in between. This CDR3 is built from 13 residues. CDR1 and CDR2 (germline): MDHEN, SYDVKM. The CDR3 protein is CASSLTVQGGYTF. CDR3 coding DNA: TGTGCCAGCAGTTTGACCGTACAGGGAGGCTACACCTTC.

The chain joins TRBV28 to TRBJ2-1; D gene unclear. V shed 8 bases and J shed 1 base, with 6 bases lying between them. Germline V gene lookup returns CDR1 MDHEN and CDR2 SYDVKM. The CDR3 is 12 amino acids. The CDR3 DNA is TGTGCCAGCTGCCCTTCCTACAATGAGCAGTTCTTC. Amino acids: CASCPSYNEQFF. Together with reference TRBV28 and TRBJ2-1, the CDR3 gives the full variable domain: DVKVTQSSRYLVKRTGEKVFLECVQDMDHENMFWYRQDPGLGLRLIYFSYDVKMKEKGDIPEGYSVSREKKERFSLILESASTNQTSMYLCASCPSYNEQFFGPGTRLTVL.

This chain joins TRBV7-2 and TRBJ1-2; possibly TRBD1 for D (5 bases). V was cut by 3 bases and J by 8 bases, with 16 bases left in between. Germline CDR1 and CDR2: SGHTA and FQGNSA. The CDR3 spans 14 residues. The CDR3 nucleotides are TGTGCCAGCAGCTTTCGCGGGGACGGGATGGGCTACACCTTC. This translates into CASSFRGDGMGYTF. The full variable domain, completed using reference TRBV7-2 and TRBJ1-2, is GAGVSQSPSNKVTEKGKDVELRCDPISGHTALYWYRQSLGQGLEFLIYFQGNSAPDKSGLPSDRFSAERTGGSVSTLTIQRTQQEDSAVYLCASSFRGDGMGYTFGSGTRLTVV.

The chain employs TRBV30 and TRBJ1-2, with 7 bases aligning to TRBD1. The V gene end was trimmed by 3 bases and the J gene end by 4 bases; junction bases not matched to a gene: 2. The CDR3 totals 12 residues. Germline CDR1 GTSNPN, CDR2 SVGIG (reference sequence). CDR3: CAWRDRRYGYTF. The CDR3, as DNA: TGTGCCTGGAGGGACAGGCGCTATGGCTACACCTTC. The full variable domain, completed using reference TRBV30 and TRBJ1-2, is SQTIHQWPATLVQPVGSPLSLECTVEGTSNPNLYWYRQAAGRGLQLLFYSVGIGQISSEVPQNLSASRPQDRQFILSSKKLLLSDSGFYLCAWRDRRYGYTFGSGTRLTVV.

The chain joins TRBV29-1 to TRBJ1-2; D is possibly TRBD1 (5 bases). CDR3 length: 13 residues. Germline CDR1 SQVTM, CDR2 ANQGSEA. V was shortened by 3 bases and J by 5 bases, with 13 bases between the two germline ends. The CDR3 DNA follows: TGCAGCGTTGATTCGCCGGGGGGGTATGGCTACACCTTC. Its translation is CSVDSPGGYGYTF.

This chain joins TRBV18 and TRBJ1-2, with a tentative D call TRBD1 (5 bases). This CDR3 contains 14 residues. Per the germline V gene, CDR1 is KGHSH and CDR2 is LQKENI. V dropped 3 bases and J dropped 8 bases, with 16 bases sitting between them. The CDR3 bases are TGTGCCAGCTCACCGGCCCCCAGAGAGGGGGGCTACACCTTC. This translates into CASSPAPREGGYTF.

The chain joins TRBV5-6 to TRBJ2-2; 12 bases are shared with TRBD2. J gave up 6 bases and V 4 bases, and 10 bases lay outside the gene matches. Looked up from germline, CDR1 is SGHDT and CDR2 is YYEEEE. CDR3 size: 17 residues. The CDR3: CASSRLGTSGLPGELFF. For the CDR3, the DNA is TGTGCCAGCAGCCGCCTTGGGACTAGCGGGTTGCCCGGGGAGCTGTTTTTT.

The sample holds one count of this clone. This sequence joins TRBV19 and TRBJ2-6, with 10 positions matching TRBD1. Germline V CDR1 and CDR2: LNHDA, SQIVND (reference sequence). This CDR3 is 18 amino acids long. V lost 3 bases and J lost 0; bases outside the gene matches: 5. The CDR3 region is CASSIGTGAFSGANVLTF. The CDR3, as DNA: TGTGCCAGTAGTATCGGGACAGGGGCCTTCTCTGGGGCCAACGTCCTGACTTTC.

V usage is TRBV6-1 and J usage is TRBJ1-6; 7 bases map to TRBD1. The trim removed 1 base at V and 5 bases at J, leaving 5 bases unmatched. Germline CDR1 and CDR2: MNHNS and SASEGT. The CDR3 runs 16 residues. The CDR3 reads CASSEDRGSNNSPLHF. The CDR3 nucleotides read TGTGCCAGCAGTGAAGACAGGGGATCAAATAATTCACCCCTCCACTTT.

The genes are TRBV7-6 and TRBJ2-2; TRBD2 matches at 7 bases. Germline values: CDR1 SGHVS, CDR2 FNYEAQ. This CDR3 has 16 residues. The V and J ends lost 1 base and 1 base, in that order; junction bases with no gene match: 3. As DNA, the CDR3 is TGTGCCAGCAGCTTAGGGGCGGGAGAGAACACCGGGGAGCTGTTTTTT. Translating gives CASSLGAGENTGELFF.

The CDR3 loop is CATSRDMGANTGELFF. In DNA, the CDR3 is TGTGCCACCAGCAGAGATATGGGGGCGAACACCGGGGAGCTGTTTTTT. The V gene is TRBV15, the J gene TRBJ2-2; D is tentatively TRBD1 or TRBD2 (5 bases each). Per the germline V gene, CDR1 is LNHNV and CDR2 is YYDKDF (reference sequence). The CDR3 sequence is 16 residues long. The V gene lost 0 bases and the J gene lost 0 bases, with 8 bases spanning the gap. The full variable domain, rest sourced from reference TRBV15 and TRBJ2-2, is DAMVIQNPRYQVTQFGKPVTLSCSQTLNHNVMYWYQQKSSQAPKLLFHYYDKDFNNEADTPDNFQSRRPNTSFCFLDIRSPGLGDTAMYLCATSRDMGANTGELFFGEGSRLTVL.

The chain couples TRBV4-2 to TRBJ2-7; D gene unclear. V was clipped by 2 bases and J by 1 base, with 12 bases between them. CDR3 size: 15 residues. Germline CDR1 reads LGHNA; CDR2 reads YNFKEQ. CDR3 loop: CASSQFREVSYEQYF. For the CDR3, the DNA is TGTGCCAGCAGCCAATTCCGCGAGGTTTCCTACGAGCAGTACTTC.

J is TRBJ2-3 and V is TRBV27; 9 positions agree with TRBD2. Germline V gene data show CDR1 as MNHEY and CDR2 as SMNVEV (reference sequence). V lost 3 bases to trimming and J lost 3 bases; unmatched junction nucleotides: 10. The CDR3 length is 17 residues. DNA of the CDR3: TGTGCCAGCAGTTTGGGTTTGGGGAGCGGGAGGACAGATACGCAGTATTTT. This encodes CASSLGLGSGRTDTQYF.

This clone appeared a few times. The chain has TRBV4-1 and TRBJ2-2; D remains ambiguous. V was clipped by 3 bases and J by 6 bases, with 17 bases between them. Germline CDR1 is MGHRA and CDR2 is YSYEKL. The CDR3 has 16 amino acids. This CDR3 reads CASSQSLVRGPGELFF. The CDR3 bases are TGCGCCAGCAGCCAGTCTCTAGTCCGCGGACCCGGGGAGCTGTTTTTT.

This chain connects TRBV11-2 to TRBJ2-3; D remains ambiguous. The ends were cut back, 7 bases at V and 4 bases at J, with 9 bases in the middle. Germline V gives CDR1 SGHAT, CDR2 FQNNGV. The CDR3 has 12 amino acids. CDR3 region: CASTYLADTQYF. For the CDR3, the DNA is TGTGCCAGCACCTACCTTGCAGATACGCAGTATTTT. Based on the CDR3 plus reference TRBV11-2 and TRBJ2-3, the full variable domain is EAGVAQSPRYKIIEKRQSVAFWCNPISGHATLYWYQQILGQGPKLLIQFQNNGVVDDSQLPKDRFSAERLKGVDSTLKIQPAKLEDSAVYLCASTYLADTQYFGPGTRLTVL.

The chain employs TRBV5-1 and TRBJ1-1; the match to TRBD1 covers 7 bases. From germline, CDR1 is SGHRS and CDR2 YFSETQ. The CDR3 is made up of 13 amino acids. After removal of 3 bases from V and 6 bases from J, the junction contained 5 bases not matched to a gene. This CDR3 is CASSSQGWAEAFF. Here the CDR3 DNA reads TGCGCCAGCAGCTCACAGGGGTGGGCTGAAGCTTTCTTT.

The chain has TRBV4-2 and TRBJ2-5, with no clear D. This CDR3 spans 14 amino acids. In germline, CDR1 is LGHNA, CDR2 YNFKEQ. V shed 5 bases and J shed 7 bases, with 17 bases lying between them. CDR3 nucleotide sequence: TGTGCCAGCAGCGGACCTGCAGGAATTGGGACCCAGTACTTC. Encoded protein: CASSGPAGIGTQYF.

The chain is built from TRBV27 and TRBJ1-2; 9 bases agree with TRBD1. J gave up 8 bases and V 6 bases, and 13 bases lay outside the gene matches. Germline V gene data show CDR1 as MNHEY and CDR2 as SMNVEV (reference sequence). This CDR3 region has 15 residues. CDR3 nucleotides: TGTGCCAGCAGGCGCCCCGGGACAGGGCTGTGGGGCTACACCTTC. Protein sequence: CASRRPGTGLWGYTF.

The chain is built from TRBV7-2 and TRBJ1-2; TRBD1 matches 10 bases. This CDR3 contains 16 residues. Per germline, CDR1 SGHTA and CDR2 FQGNSA. Trimming took 3 bases from V and 6 from J; bases not matched to a gene: 10. CDR3 nucleotide sequence: TGTGCCAGCAGCTTGGTTTCGGGACAGGGGTTGGATGGCTACACCTTC. Its protein product is CASSLVSGQGLDGYTF.

This clone has a single count. This rearrangement joins TRBV5-1 to TRBJ2-5; D not resolved. The V end was cut by 6 bases, the J end by 2 bases, with 5 bases between. Germline V CDR1 and CDR2: SGHRS, YFSETQ. The length of the CDR3 is 11 residues. CDR3 sequence (DNA): TGCGCCAGCACCTTACAAGAGACCCAGTACTTC. Translating it yields CASTLQETQYF.

This clone was picked up a small number of times. The gene calls are TRBV10-3 and TRBJ2-7, with D possibly TRBD1 on 6 matching bases. This CDR3 is built from 15 residues. Trimming stripped 8 bases from V and 3 bases from J, with 20 bases between. The germline V gene encodes CDR1 ENHRY and CDR2 SYGVKD. CDR3 sequence: CAIRNGTPFYYEQYF. The CDR3 DNA is TGTGCCATCCGCAATGGGACACCCTTTTACTACGAGCAGTACTTC.